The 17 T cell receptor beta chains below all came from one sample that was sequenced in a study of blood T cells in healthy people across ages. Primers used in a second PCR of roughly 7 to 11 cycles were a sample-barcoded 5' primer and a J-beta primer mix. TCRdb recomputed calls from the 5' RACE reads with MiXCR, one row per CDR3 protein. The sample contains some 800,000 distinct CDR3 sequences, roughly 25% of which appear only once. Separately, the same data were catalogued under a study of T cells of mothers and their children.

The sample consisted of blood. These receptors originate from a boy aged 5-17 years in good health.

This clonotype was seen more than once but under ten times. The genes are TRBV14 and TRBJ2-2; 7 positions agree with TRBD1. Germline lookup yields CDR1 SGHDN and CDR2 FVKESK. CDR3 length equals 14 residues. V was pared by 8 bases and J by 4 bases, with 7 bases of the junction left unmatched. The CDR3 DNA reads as TGTGCCAGCCGCCTGACAGGGACCACCGGGGAGCTGTTTTTT. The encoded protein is CASRLTGTTGELFF.

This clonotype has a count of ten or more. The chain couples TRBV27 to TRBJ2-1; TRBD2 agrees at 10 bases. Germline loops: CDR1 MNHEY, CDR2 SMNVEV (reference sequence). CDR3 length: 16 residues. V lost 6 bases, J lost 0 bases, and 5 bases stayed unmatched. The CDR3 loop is CASSLASGSSYNEQFF. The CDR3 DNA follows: TGTGCCAGCAGCTTAGCTAGCGGGAGCTCCTACAATGAGCAGTTCTTC.

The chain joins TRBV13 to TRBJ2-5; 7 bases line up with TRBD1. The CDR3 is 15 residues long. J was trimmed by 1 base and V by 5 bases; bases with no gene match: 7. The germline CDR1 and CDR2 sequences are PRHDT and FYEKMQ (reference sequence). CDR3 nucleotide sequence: TGTGCCAGCAGCGCTCGGGGACAGATCCAAGAGACCCAGTACTTC. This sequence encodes CASSARGQIQETQYF.

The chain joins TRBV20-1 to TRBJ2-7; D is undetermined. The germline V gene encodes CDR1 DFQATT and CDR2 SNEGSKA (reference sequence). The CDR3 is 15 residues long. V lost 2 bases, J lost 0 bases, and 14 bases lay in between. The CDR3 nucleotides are TGCAGTGCTAGACAAACAGCCATCAGCTCCTACGAGCAGTACTTC. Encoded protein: CSARQTAISSYEQYF.

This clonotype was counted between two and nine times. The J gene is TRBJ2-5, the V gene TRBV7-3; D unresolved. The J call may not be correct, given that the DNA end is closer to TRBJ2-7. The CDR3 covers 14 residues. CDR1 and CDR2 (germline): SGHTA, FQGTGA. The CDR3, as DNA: TGTGCCAGCAGCTCTGGCCATGGCCGGGACGAGCAGTACTTC. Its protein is CASSSGHGRDEQYF.

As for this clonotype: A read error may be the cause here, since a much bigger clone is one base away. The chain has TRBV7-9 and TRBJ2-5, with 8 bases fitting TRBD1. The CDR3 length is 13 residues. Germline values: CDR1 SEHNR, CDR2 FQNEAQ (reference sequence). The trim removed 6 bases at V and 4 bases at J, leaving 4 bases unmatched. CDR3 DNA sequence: TGTGCCAGCAGGCCCGGACAGGGAGAGACCCAGTACTTC. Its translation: CASRPGQGETQYF.

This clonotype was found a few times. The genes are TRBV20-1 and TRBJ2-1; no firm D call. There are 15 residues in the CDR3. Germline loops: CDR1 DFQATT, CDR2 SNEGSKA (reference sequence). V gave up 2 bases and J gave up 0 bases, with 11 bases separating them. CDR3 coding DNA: TGCAGTGCTAGAAACTGGGGAACCTCCTACAATGAGCAGTTCTTC. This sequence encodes CSARNWGTSYNEQFF.

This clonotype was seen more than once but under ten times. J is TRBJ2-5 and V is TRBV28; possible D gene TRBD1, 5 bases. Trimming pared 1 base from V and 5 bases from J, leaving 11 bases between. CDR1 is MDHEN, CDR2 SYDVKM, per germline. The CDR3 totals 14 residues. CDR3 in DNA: TGTGCCAGCAGTTTATCCCGGACATGGGAGACCCAGTACTTC. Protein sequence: CASSLSRTWETQYF.

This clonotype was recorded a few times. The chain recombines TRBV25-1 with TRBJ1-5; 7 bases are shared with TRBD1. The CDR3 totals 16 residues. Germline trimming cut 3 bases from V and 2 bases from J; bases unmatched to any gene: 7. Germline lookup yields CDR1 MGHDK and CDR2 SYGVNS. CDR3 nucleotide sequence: TGTGCCAGCAGTGAGGCAGGGGGTCTCGGCAATCAGCCCCAGCATTTT. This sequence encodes CASSEAGGLGNQPQHF.

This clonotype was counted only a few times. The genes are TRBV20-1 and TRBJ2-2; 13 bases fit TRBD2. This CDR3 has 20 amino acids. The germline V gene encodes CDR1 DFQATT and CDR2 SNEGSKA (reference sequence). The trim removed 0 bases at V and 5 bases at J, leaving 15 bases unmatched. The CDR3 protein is CSARDEPGTSGTMSTGELFF. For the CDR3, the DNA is TGCAGTGCTAGAGATGAACCGGGGACTAGCGGGACGATGAGTACCGGGGAGCTGTTTTTT.

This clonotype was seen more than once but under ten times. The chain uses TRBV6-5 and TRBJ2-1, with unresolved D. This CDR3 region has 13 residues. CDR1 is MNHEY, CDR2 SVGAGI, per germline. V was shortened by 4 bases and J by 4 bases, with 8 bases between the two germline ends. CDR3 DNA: TGTGCCAGCAGTTCTTCCGTGTACAATGAGCAGTTCTTC. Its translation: CASSSSVYNEQFF.

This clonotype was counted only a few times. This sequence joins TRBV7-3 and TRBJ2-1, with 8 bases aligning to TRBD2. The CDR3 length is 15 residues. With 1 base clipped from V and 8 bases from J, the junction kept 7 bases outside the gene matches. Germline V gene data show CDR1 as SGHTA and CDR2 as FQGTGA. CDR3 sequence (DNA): TGTGCCAGCAGCTTAATCAGCGGGGGTTTCGATGAGCAGTTCTTC. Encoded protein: CASSLISGGFDEQFF.

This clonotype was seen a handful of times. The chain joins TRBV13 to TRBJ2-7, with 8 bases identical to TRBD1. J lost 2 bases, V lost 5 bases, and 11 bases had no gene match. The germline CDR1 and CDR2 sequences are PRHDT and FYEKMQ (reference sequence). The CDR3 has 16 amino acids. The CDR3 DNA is TGTGCCAGCAGCCCCGAGGGGGGACAGGCACCCTACGAGCAGTACTTC. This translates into CASSPEGGQAPYEQYF.

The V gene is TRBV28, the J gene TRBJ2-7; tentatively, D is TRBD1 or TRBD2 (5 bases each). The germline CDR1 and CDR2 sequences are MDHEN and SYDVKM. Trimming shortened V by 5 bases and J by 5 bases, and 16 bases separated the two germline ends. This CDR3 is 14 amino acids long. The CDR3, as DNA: TGTGCCAGCAGTGCCGGGACCCGAGGGAACGAGCAGTACTTC. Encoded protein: CASSAGTRGNEQYF. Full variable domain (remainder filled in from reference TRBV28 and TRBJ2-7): DVKVTQSSRYLVKRTGEKVFLECVQDMDHENMFWYRQDPGLGLRLIYFSYDVKMKEKGDIPEGYSVSREKKERFSLILESASTNQTSMYLCASSAGTRGNEQYFGPGTRLTVT.

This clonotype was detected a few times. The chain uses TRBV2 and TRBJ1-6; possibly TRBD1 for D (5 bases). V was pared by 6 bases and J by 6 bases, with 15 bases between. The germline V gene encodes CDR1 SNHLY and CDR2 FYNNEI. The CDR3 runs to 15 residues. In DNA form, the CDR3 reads TGTGCCAGCAGGGGGGAAAAACAGACTAATTCACCCCTCCACTTT. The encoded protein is CASRGEKQTNSPLHF.

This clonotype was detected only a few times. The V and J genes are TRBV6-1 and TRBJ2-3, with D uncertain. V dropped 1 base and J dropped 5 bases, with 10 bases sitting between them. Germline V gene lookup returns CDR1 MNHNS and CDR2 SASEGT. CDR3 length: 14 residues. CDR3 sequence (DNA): TGTGCCAGCAGTGAAGGGCTCGATTTAGATACGCAGTATTTT. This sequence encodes CASSEGLDLDTQYF.

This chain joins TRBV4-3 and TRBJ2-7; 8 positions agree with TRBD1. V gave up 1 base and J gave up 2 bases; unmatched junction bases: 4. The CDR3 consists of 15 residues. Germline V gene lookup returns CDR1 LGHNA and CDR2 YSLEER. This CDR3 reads CASSQGVQGAYEQYF. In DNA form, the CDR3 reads TGCGCCAGCAGCCAAGGAGTACAGGGGGCCTACGAGCAGTACTTC.